The rows below give T cell receptor beta chains drawn from one sample of a study of T cell repertoires in cytomegalovirus infection. TCRdb used MiXCR to reprocess the reads, holding one entry per CDR3 protein. The sample has roughly 240,000 distinct CDR3 sequences, around 6.6% seen once; the top ten hold about 6%. Sequenced sample: PBMCs. These receptors originate from a human donor in good health (CMV status not recorded). Some clones in this sample may be carry-over from other donors' samples. CDR3s include the opening cysteine and the closing phenylalanine or tryptophan. Each record gives: D gene, V gene, clone size, J gene, CDR3 protein, CDR3 DNA. The D gene is left open where the match is weak. Only some rows state a clone size, as once, few, many or a class for expanded clones.

D: NA
V: TRBV12-3/TRBV12-4
size: many
J: TRBJ2-1
CDR3: CASSKLPGSRSEQFF
DNA: TGTGCCAGCAGTAAGCTTCCGGGATCCCGGTCTGAGCAGTTCTTC

D: NA
V: TRBV5-4
size: NA
J: TRBJ2-5
CDR3: CASSLGTTTETQYF
DNA: TGTGCCAGCAGCTTGGGAACGACAACGGAGACCCAGTACTTC

D: NA
V: TRBV19
size: many
J: TRBJ1-1
CDR3: CASTGAGITEAFF
DNA: TGTGCCAGTACGGGGGCGGGAATCACTGAAGCTTTCTTT

D: TRBD1
V: TRBV28
size: NA
J: TRBJ1-1
CDR3: CASSFGNHRGPTTEAFF
DNA: TGTGCCAGCAGTTTTGGGAACCACAGGGGCCCTACCACTGAAGCTTTCTTT

D: NA
V: TRBV28
size: many
J: TRBJ2-5
CDR3: CASSLPPETQYF
DNA: TGTGCCAGCAGTCTACCCCCAGAGACCCAGTACTTC

D: NA
V: TRBV7-2
size: many
J: TRBJ1-3
CDR3: CASSVNPGGTGNTIYF
DNA: TGTGCCAGCAGCGTGAATCCGGGGGGCACTGGAAACACCATATATTTT

D: TRBD1
V: TRBV20-1
size: many
J: TRBJ1-1
CDR3: CSARWFQGARVTEAFF
DNA: TGCAGTGCTAGGTGGTTCCAGGGGGCCAGAGTCACTGAAGCTTTCTTT

D: NA
V: TRBV29-1
size: few
J: TRBJ2-1
CDR3: CSVELKREQFF
DNA: TGCAGCGTTGAATTAAAGAGGGAGCAGTTCTTC

D: TRBD1
V: TRBV28
size: NA
J: TRBJ2-2
CDR3: CASSTDRAGELFF
DNA: TGTGCCAGCAGTACAGACAGGGCCGGGGAGCTGTTTTTT

D: NA
V: TRBV6-5
size: NA
J: TRBJ2-7
CDR3: CASQGGNVYEQYF
DNA: TGTGCCAGCCAAGGGGGGAACGTCTACGAGCAGTACTTC

D: NA
V: TRBV3-1
size: NA
J: TRBJ2-5
CDR3: CASSQMTAETQYF
DNA: TGTGCCAGCAGCCAGATGACAGCAGAGACCCAGTACTTC

D: NA
V: TRBV20-1
size: many
J: TRBJ2-3
CDR3: CSARAPNRNTDTQYF
DNA: TGCAGTGCTAGAGCCCCCAACAGGAACACAGATACGCAGTATTTT

D: NA
V: TRBV7-2
size: many
J: TRBJ2-7
CDR3: CASSFDSLYEQYF
DNA: TGTGCCAGCAGCTTCGACAGCCTCTACGAGCAGTACTTC

D: TRBD1
V: TRBV6-2/TRBV6-3
size: many
J: TRBJ2-4
CDR3: CASSWTGASNLAKNIQYF
DNA: TGTGCCAGCAGTTGGACAGGGGCAAGCAATTTAGCCAAAAACATTCAGTACTTC

D: TRBD2
V: TRBV6-4
size: many
J: TRBJ2-5
CDR3: CASSESGGLRGTQYF
DNA: TGTGCCAGCAGTGAGAGCGGGGGCCTCCGGGGGACCCAGTACTTC

D: NA
V: TRBV12-3/TRBV12-4
size: many
J: TRBJ1-2
CDR3: CASSLRGPYYTF
DNA: TGTGCCAGCAGTTTAAGAGGGCCCTACTACACCTTC

D: NA
V: TRBV15
size: many
J: TRBJ2-3
CDR3: CATSGALQRDTQYF
DNA: TGTGCCACCAGCGGGGCCCTACAGCGAGATACGCAGTATTTT

D: NA
V: TRBV6-2/TRBV6-3
size: many
J: TRBJ1-1
CDR3: CASSYSSPGITEAFF
DNA: TGTGCCAGCAGTTACTCGAGCCCAGGTATCACTGAAGCTTTCTTT

D: NA
V: TRBV7-2
size: many
J: TRBJ1-2
CDR3: CASSLAPRYTF
DNA: TGTGCCAGCAGCTTAGCGCCTCGCTACACCTTC

D: TRBD2
V: TRBV6-6
size: few
J: TRBJ2-3
CDR3: CASRILAGDSDTQYF
DNA: TGTGCCAGCAGGATCCTAGCGGGGGACTCAGATACGCAGTATTTT

D: TRBD1
V: TRBV29-1
size: NA
J: TRBJ1-2
CDR3: CSVDKRQGTYGYTF
DNA: TGCAGCGTTGATAAGAGACAGGGGACATATGGCTACACCTTC

D: NA
V: TRBV7-8
size: many
J: TRBJ1-1
CDR3: CASRGGGKTEAFF
DNA: TGTGCCAGCCGGGGAGGGGGGAAGACTGAAGCTTTCTTT

D: NA
V: TRBV12-3/TRBV12-4
size: many
J: TRBJ1-5
CDR3: CASSLATQPQHF
DNA: TGTGCCAGCAGTTTAGCGACCCAGCCCCAGCATTTT

D: NA
V: TRBV20-1
size: once
J: TRBJ1-4
CDR3: CSASREGWGELFF
DNA: TGCAGTGCTAGTCGGGAGGGTTGGGGGGAACTGTTTTTT

D: TRBD1
V: TRBV5-6
size: many
J: TRBJ2-2
CDR3: CASSLRGQTTGELFF
DNA: TGTGCCAGCAGCTTGAGGGGACAGACCACCGGGGAGCTGTTTTTT

D: TRBD1
V: TRBV7-8
size: many
J: TRBJ2-2
CDR3: CASIPGTGPGELFF
DNA: TGTGCCAGCATCCCCGGGACAGGGCCCGGGGAGCTGTTTTTT

D: NA
V: TRBV29-1
size: NA
J: TRBJ1-1
CDR3: CSVTQDRNTEAFF
DNA: TGCAGCGTTACCCAAGACAGGAACACTGAAGCTTTCTTT

D: NA
V: TRBV7-8
size: many
J: TRBJ1-2
CDR3: CASSLQSHYGYTF
DNA: TGTGCCAGCAGCTTACAGAGCCACTATGGCTACACCTTC